Sequencing of this T cell receptor beta chain was carried out in a study of shared clonotypes between healthy human individuals. Overall study: Two women and a few men aged 18 to 49 served as donors.

The CDR3 spans 15 residues. The germline CDR1 and CDR2 sequences are LNHDA and SQIVND (reference sequence). The V gene lost 5 bases and the J gene lost 2 bases, with 15 bases spanning the gap. Genomic DNA of each subset was evenly split across several immunoSEQ plates. Assay used: immunoSEQ multiplex PCR; TCRdb lists only in-frame clones, some missing. Among a few million clones listed, just over 90% were seen once. General study results and limits: Between a handful of donors, naive CD4 clonotypes were shared at a level of about 5%. The expectation was that sequencing depth would affect clonotype sharing among donors.

Details on this clone: Its antigen is still unknown.

The V call is TRBV19, the J call TRBJ1-2; tentative D call: TRBD1 (6 bases). Material for sequencing was naive CD4+ T cells sorted from blood. Subset given: CD45RA+ positively selected. The clonotype comes from a man aged 18 to 30 in good health. CDR3 amino acids: CASSEIQGGNYGYTF. As DNA, the CDR3 is TGTGCCAGTAGTGAAATACAGGGTGGCAACTATGGCTACACCTTC.